The sequence of this T cell receptor beta chain was determined in a study of cytomegalovirus exposure and HLA in healthy donors. This clone appeared a single time. PCR used 60 Vbeta primers and 13 Jbeta primers. Here immunoSEQ multiplex PCR was the method, and the copy in TCRdb shows in-frame clones only, minus some. The sample carries some 200,000 clones, roughly 90% recorded once. Those who donated were healthy bone marrow donors. The TCR was taken from a woman aged 18-35 years in good health and CMV-seronegative. The sequenced sample consisted of PBMCs.

CDR3 DNA sequence: TGCGCCAGCAGCCAGGGACAGGGTCTGAACACTGAAGCTTTCTTT. It yields the protein CASSQGQGLNTEAFF. This chain connects TRBV4-3 to TRBJ1-1; 9 nucleotides line up with TRBD1. V lost 3 bases and J lost 0; bases outside the gene matches: 2. The CDR3 sequence is 15 residues long. CDR1 and CDR2 from the germline V gene are LGHNA and YSLEER.